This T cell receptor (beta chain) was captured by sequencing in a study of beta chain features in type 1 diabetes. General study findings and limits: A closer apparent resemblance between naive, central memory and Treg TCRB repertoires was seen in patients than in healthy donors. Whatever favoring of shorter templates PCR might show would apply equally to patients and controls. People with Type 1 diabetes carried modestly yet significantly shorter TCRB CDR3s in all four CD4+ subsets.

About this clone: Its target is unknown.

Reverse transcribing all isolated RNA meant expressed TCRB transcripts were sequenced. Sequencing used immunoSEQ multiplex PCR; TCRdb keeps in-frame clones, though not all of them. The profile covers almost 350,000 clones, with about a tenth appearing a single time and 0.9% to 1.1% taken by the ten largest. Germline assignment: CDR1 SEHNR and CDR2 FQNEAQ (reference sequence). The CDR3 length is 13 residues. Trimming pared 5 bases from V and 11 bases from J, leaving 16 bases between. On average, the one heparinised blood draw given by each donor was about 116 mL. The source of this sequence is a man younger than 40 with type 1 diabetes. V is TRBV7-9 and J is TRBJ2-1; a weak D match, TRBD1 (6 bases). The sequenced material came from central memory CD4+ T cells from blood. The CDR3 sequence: CASSPNGQTKQFF. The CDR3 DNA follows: TGTGCCAGCAGCCCGAACGGACAGACTAAGCAGTTCTTC.